This T cell receptor beta chain was recorded in a study of shared clonotypes between healthy human individuals. Trimming took 2 bases from V and 2 from J, leaving 10 bases between them. CDR1 and CDR2 (germline): SGHTA, FQGTGA. The CDR3 sequence is 14 residues long. As concerns this clone: Antigen unknown.

The donors, all of them Caucasian adults, lived in Nashville, Tennessee. Sequencing was performed with immunoSEQ multiplex PCR; in TCRdb, only in-frame clones are kept and a portion is missing. The table has about 660,000 clones, roughly 70% seen once. Study-wide results and caveats: Sharing of clonotypes among donors was expected to vary with sequencing depth.

The sequence came from a woman aged 25 to 39 in good health. Sequencing input: memory CD4+ T cells sorted from blood. As to subset: CD45RA-negative fraction. The genes are TRBV7-3 and TRBJ2-7, with a weak D call TRBD2 (5 bases). As DNA, the CDR3 is TGTGCCAGCAGCTTAGGTAGAGGGACCTACGAGCAGTACTTC. This translates into CASSLGRGTYEQYF.